These 8 T cell receptor beta chains were all obtained from the same sample, sequenced in a study of CD8 T cells in ankylosing spondylitis. General study results and limits: Apparently characteristic of ankylosing spondylitis blood was a TCR beta motif (about 8 highly homologous variants).

These TCRs' antigens remain unknown. TCRdb reprocessed the 5' RACE reads with MiXCR, giving one entry per CDR3 protein. The sample carries about 390,000 distinct CDR3 sequences, approximately 20% recorded once. The sequenced sample was blood, either unsorted or a sorted T cell fraction (not recorded which). These receptors came from a male donor with ankylosing spondylitis.

The chain combines TRBV7-2 with TRBJ2-7; D possibly corresponds to TRBD2 (6 bases). This CDR3 region has 15 residues. CDR1 SGHTA and CDR2 FQGNSA come from the germline V gene. Trimming took off 4 bases at V and 0 bases at J, with 13 bases between the two ends. Here the CDR3 reads CASSSTGTFSYEQYF. The CDR3 nucleotides are TGTGCCAGCAGCTCAACCGGGACTTTCTCCTACGAGCAGTACTTC.

The sample holds many counts of this clonotype. The CDR3 nucleotides read TGTGCCAGCAGCTTAGGTAGCGGGAGCACCAATGAGCAGTTCTTC. Translation: CASSLGSGSTNEQFF. The gene calls are TRBV7-3 and TRBJ2-1; 9 positions agree with TRBD2. The CDR3 is 15 residues long. The V gene's germline CDR1 is SGHTA and CDR2 FQGTGA. V shed 2 bases and J 6 bases; nucleotides not matched to a gene: 5.

This clonotype appeared a few times. The rearrangement links TRBV5-1 to TRBJ1-2; D possibly corresponds to TRBD1 (6 bases). In germline, CDR1 is SGHRS, CDR2 YFSETQ. The CDR3 totals 16 residues. V was pared by 1 base and J by 7 bases, with 20 bases between. In nucleotides, the CDR3 is TGCGCCAGCAGCTTGACCACCGGGACACCCGGCCCTGGCTACACCTTC. This gives the protein CASSLTTGTPGPGYTF. Filled out from reference TRBV5-1 and TRBJ1-2, the complete variable domain reads KAGVTQTPRYLIKTRGQQVTLSCSPISGHRSVSWYQQTPGQGLQFLFEYFSETQRNKGNFPGRFSGRQFSNSRSEMNVSTLELGDSALYLCASSLTTGTPGPGYTFGSGTRLTVV.

This clonotype was seen a few times. V gene TRBV20-1 combines with J gene TRBJ2-3; D is possibly TRBD2 (8 bases). Between the trimmed V and J ends, which lost 6 bases and 3 bases, there was a span of 16 bases. Germline V gives CDR1 DFQATT, CDR2 SNEGSKA (reference sequence). The CDR3 runs 14 residues. The CDR3 reads CSALRGTRTDTQYF. In DNA, the CDR3 is TGCAGTGCACTCAGGGGGACTAGGACAGATACGCAGTATTTT.

This clonotype came up once. The chain couples TRBV19 to TRBJ1-5; D possibly corresponds to TRBD1 (5 bases). The CDR3 contains 12 residues. Looked up from germline, CDR1 is LNHDA and CDR2 is SQIVND (reference sequence). Trimming removed 11 bases from V and 7 bases from J, with 15 bases in between. The CDR3 loop reads CAACDDSQPQHF. The DNA for the CDR3 is TGTGCCGCTTGCGATGACAGCCAGCCCCAGCATTTT.

The rearrangement links TRBV6-2 or TRBV6-3 to TRBJ1-1; the D gene is possibly TRBD1 (5 bases). CDR3 size: 12 residues. Trimming removed 8 bases from V and 4 bases from J, with 11 bases in between. Germline V gives CDR1 MNHEY, CDR2 SVGEGT. The DNA for the CDR3 is TGTGCCAGCGAGCAGGGAGGCACTGAAGCTTTCTTT. This translates into CASEQGGTEAFF.

The rearrangement joins TRBV20-1 to TRBJ2-5; 8 bases agree with TRBD2. V gave up 6 bases and J gave up 1 base; unmatched junction bases: 7. The V gene's germline CDR1 is DFQATT and CDR2 SNEGSKA (reference sequence). This CDR3 spans 14 amino acids. The CDR3, as DNA: TGCAGTGCCGGGGAAACTAGCGGCCAAGAGACCCAGTACTTC. Its translation is CSAGETSGQETQYF.

The genes are TRBV5-1 and TRBJ2-1; weak D call: TRBD1 (5 bases). Trimming took off 1 base at V and 7 bases at J, with 15 bases between the two ends. CDR3 length equals 15 residues. Per the germline V gene, CDR1 is SGHRS and CDR2 is YFSETQ. The CDR3 sequence: CASSLFASAGNEQFF. In nucleotides, the CDR3 is TGCGCCAGCAGCTTGTTTGCATCAGCAGGGAATGAGCAGTTCTTC.